This T cell receptor beta chain was recovered during a study of neurological immune-mediated disorders (dated by TCRdb to the late 2010s). With regard to the full study: Peripheral blood TCR-beta repertoires from patients with HTLV-I-associated myelopathy (HAM/TSP), patients with multiple sclerosis, and healthy controls were compared in the study using UMI-based sequencing. The approximately 110 TCR-beta libraries included longitudinal samples, technical triplicates and paired sorted CD4+ and CD8+ T-cell subsets alongside PBMC samples. The cohort was made up of around 70 subjects, consisting of 14 HAM/TSP patients, roughly 35 multiple sclerosis patients and around 20 healthy controls. What the study reported, not specific to this receptor: Expanded clones from different subjects shared no identical CDR3 amino acid sequences, which suggests that TCR-beta repertoires were private in all groups. TCR clonal expansion was highest in HAM/TSP patients and lowest in MS patients, with MS patients falling below even healthy controls.

For unsorted PBMC libraries, 2 million PBMCs were used after storage in RNAlater at -80 degrees C until RNA extraction. Peripheral blood was subjected to Ficoll-Hypaque density gradient centrifugation to isolate PBMCs, which were then cryopreserved in liquid nitrogen. In the germline V gene, CDR1 corresponds to SGHRS and CDR2 to YFSETQ. Counted from cysteine to phenylalanine, this CDR3 has 14 amino acids. The CDR3 DNA has 42 bases and is translated from base 1. To synthesize cDNA, template-switch 5'RACE was performed with a primer carrying a 10-nucleotide random unique molecular identifier so that each TCR transcript was tagged. Each sequencing run produced over 160 million TCR-beta sequences covering 15-18 subjects. The RNeasy kit was used to extract total RNA. The KAPA Real-time Library Amplification kit was used to amplify TCR-beta VDJ regions with primers for the TCR constant region and the 5'RACE anchor. Sample indexes and Illumina adaptors were added in a first PCR, and a second PCR then increased library yield. After Ampure bead purification, the roughly 650 bp TCR product was size-selected on a 2% E-gel SizeSelection system. Before pooling, library quality was checked on a Bioanalyzer, concentration was measured with Qubit, and libraries were quantified with the Kapa Library Quantification kit. Libraries were sequenced paired-end 2 x 150 bp on an Illumina HiSeq 2500. To increase sequence diversity, about 25-31% phiX was spiked into each library pool. In the paper's pipeline: The UMI-based MiGEC pipeline processed quality-filtered reads and removed over 90% of raw TCR sequences during error correction. IMGT germline references were used for aligning VDJ genes, and each clonotype was defined as a unique CDR3 amino acid sequence together with its V-J genes. Clonal expansion, Shannon diversity and CDR3 relatedness were evaluated with VDJtools (CalcPairwiseDistances, ClusterSamples), while phylogenetic trees were built in CLCbio workbench. Using coefficient-of-variation modelling across technical triplicates, the study counted a clone as expanded if it had at least 8 unique UMIs. TCRdb applied fastp at Q25 and MiXCR to the public reads, then kept only in-frame beta chains. Each entry is one CDR3 protein sequence, shown with its most common DNA and genes. TCRdb, not the original authors, processed these V and J calls. The sample has tens of thousands of distinct CDR3 sequences on record, about a tenth of them singletons. The ten largest make up roughly 5% of the sample.

Turning to this clonotype: The specificity of this receptor is unknown. Germline and junction disagree at one end, which may indicate a read error.

The TCR sequence derives from a man between 65 and 80 years old with HTLV-1-associated myelopathy (HAM/TSP). The sequence is built from TRBV5-1 and TRBJ2-1; perhaps TRBD2 is the D gene, with 5 bases matching. The sequencing input was PBMCs. The DNA is TGCGCCAGCAGCTTGGGAGGAGGAGGCGATGAGCAGTGCTTC. Its product reads: CASSLGGGGDEQCF.